This T cell receptor (beta chain) was found in a study of cytomegalovirus exposure and HLA in healthy donors. It was with 60 Vbeta and 13 Jbeta primers that the PCR ran. Profiled with immunoSEQ multiplex PCR; TCRdb holds only in-frame clones, not every one. The sample carries about 59,000 clones, about 83% recorded once. Per the germline V gene, CDR1 is SGHAT and CDR2 is FQNNGV. CDR3 size: 14 residues. V lost 5 bases and J 4 bases, leaving 15 bases between the germline ends. Sequencing was carried out using PBMCs. The V and J genes are TRBV11-2 and TRBJ2-7; a possible D gene is TRBD1 (8 bases). The source is a human donor in good health. This chain's CDR3 is CASSRDRGGYEQYF. For the CDR3, the DNA is TGTGCCAGCAGCCGCGACAGGGGAGGGTACGAGCAGTACTTC.